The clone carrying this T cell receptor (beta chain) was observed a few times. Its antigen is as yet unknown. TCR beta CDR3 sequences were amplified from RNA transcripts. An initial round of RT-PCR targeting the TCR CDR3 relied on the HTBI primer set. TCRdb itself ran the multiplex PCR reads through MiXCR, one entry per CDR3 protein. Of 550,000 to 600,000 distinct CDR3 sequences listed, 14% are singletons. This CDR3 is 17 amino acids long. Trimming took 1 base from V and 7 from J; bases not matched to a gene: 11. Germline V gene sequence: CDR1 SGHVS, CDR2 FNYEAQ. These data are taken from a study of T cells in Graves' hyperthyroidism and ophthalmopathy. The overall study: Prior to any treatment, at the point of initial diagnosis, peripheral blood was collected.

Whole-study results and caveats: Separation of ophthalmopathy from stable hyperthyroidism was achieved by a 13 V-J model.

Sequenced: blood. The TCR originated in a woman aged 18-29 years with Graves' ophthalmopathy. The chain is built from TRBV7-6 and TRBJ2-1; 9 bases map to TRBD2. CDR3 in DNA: TGTGCCAGCAGCTTAGAGGTGGCAGGGAGCGGGGGGAATGAGCAGTTCTTC. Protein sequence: CASSLEVAGSGGNEQFF.